This T cell receptor beta chain is drawn from a study of CD4 and CD8 cells across lung adenocarcinoma regions. MiXCR was run by TCRdb on the PCR reads, yielding one entry per CDR3 protein. The sample includes around 27,000 distinct CDR3 sequences, approximately 50% seen only once; the top ten take around 50%. Ten or more counts support this clonotype. Donors had localized lung adenocarcinoma, a non-small cell lung cancer. This CDR3 region has 15 residues. The V gene end was trimmed by 4 bases and the J gene end by 7 bases; junction bases not matched to a gene: 12. Germline V lookup: CDR1 SGHVS, CDR2 FNYEAQ.

The chain employs TRBV7-6 and TRBJ1-1, with 7 bases matching TRBD1. This TCR derives from a male donor with lung adenocarcinoma. The CD4 and CD8 labels of this study may be unreliable. The sample consisted of CD8+ T cells from the center of a lung tumor. The CDR3 here is CASSSRATGHGEAFF. The CDR3 DNA follows: TGTGCCAGCAGCTCTCGCGCGACAGGGCACGGTGAAGCTTTCTTT.